These 25 T cell receptor beta chains originate from one sample sequenced in a study of blood T cell repertoires in COVID-19. Assay used: immunoSEQ multiplex PCR; TCRdb lists only in-frame clones, some missing. The sample contains 30,000 to 50,000 clones, 84% of which appear only once. Input material: peripheral blood. Source of these receptors: a man over 45 with active or convalescent COVID-19.

The rearrangement uses TRBV10-3 and TRBJ2-7; TRBD2 aligns across 7 bases. CDR3 length: 14 amino acids. J was trimmed by 2 bases and V by 2 bases; bases with no gene match: 3. CDR1 and CDR2 from the germline V gene are ENHRY and SYGVKD. The CDR3 spells CAISEREGPYEQYF. The CDR3 nucleotides read TGTGCCATCAGTGAGAGGGAGGGTCCCTACGAGCAGTACTTC.

The chain is built from TRBV24-1 and TRBJ1-4, with D possibly being TRBD1 (5 bases). Per the germline V gene, CDR1 is KGHDR and CDR2 is SFDVKD. There are 16 residues in the CDR3. Trimming shortened V by 5 bases and J by 4 bases, and 16 bases separated the two germline ends. The CDR3 DNA reads as TGTGCCACCAGTGCCGGAGACAGTATATATAATGAAAAACTGTTTTTT. This encodes CATSAGDSIYNEKLFF.

The chain's CDR3 is CATSEAGGDTQYF. The CDR3 nucleotides read TGTGCCACCAGTGAGGCGGGGGGAGATACGCAGTATTTT. J is TRBJ2-3 and V is TRBV24-1; 8 nucleotides align to TRBD2. Germline V lookup: CDR1 KGHDR, CDR2 SFDVKD. The CDR3 sequence is 13 residues long. The trim removed 4 bases at V and 5 bases at J, leaving 1 base unmatched.

This chain links TRBV2 with TRBJ1-3; 7 nucleotides agree with TRBD1. V was clipped by 4 bases and J by 2 bases; unmatched bases: 2. CDR3 size: 14 residues. CDR1 is SNHLY, CDR2 FYNNEI, per germline. DNA of the CDR3: TGTGCCAGCAGTGGGGACAGAACTGGAAACACCATATATTTT. This translates into CASSGDRTGNTIYF.

The chain carries TRBV3-1 (or the pseudogene TRBV3-2) and TRBJ2-3; 9 positions match TRBD2. Germline V gene sequence: CDR1 LGHDT, CDR2 YNNKEL (reference sequence). The V segment lost 1 base and the J segment 1 base; nucleotides outside the gene matches: 3. This CDR3 is 16 amino acids long. The CDR3 DNA reads as TGTGCCAGCAGCCAAGGAGCGGGGGGCGGCACAGATACGCAGTATTTT. Translating gives CASSQGAGGGTDTQYF.

The chain joins TRBV7-9 to TRBJ1-1; possible D gene TRBD1, 6 bases. The ends were cut back, 1 base at V and 10 bases at J, with 10 bases in the middle. This CDR3 is 12 amino acids long. Germline CDR1 is SEHNR and CDR2 is FQNEAQ (reference sequence). CDR3 region: CASSLEGGRAFF. The DNA of the CDR3 is TGTGCCAGCAGCTTAGAGGGGGGGAGAGCTTTCTTT.

This clone has a single count. This chain connects TRBV19 to TRBJ1-5, with D perhaps TRBD1 (6 bases). In germline, CDR1 is LNHDA, CDR2 SQIVND (reference sequence). The CDR3 length is 16 residues. V was trimmed by 3 bases and J by 0 bases, leaving 12 bases between them. The CDR3 DNA reads TGTGCCAGTAGTATCGTAAGGGGGGGTAGCAATCAGCCCCAGCATTTT. As protein: CASSIVRGGSNQPQHF.

V and J are TRBV19 and TRBJ1-1; TRBD1 might be the D (6 bases). This CDR3 region has 15 residues. The germline V gene encodes CDR1 LNHDA and CDR2 SQIVND (reference sequence). The V gene lost 9 bases and the J gene lost 0 bases, with 17 bases spanning the gap. CDR3 bases: TGTGCCAGCAGGACAGATACGAAATTGAACACTGAAGCTTTCTTT. As protein: CASRTDTKLNTEAFF.

The chain has TRBV10-2 and TRBJ2-1; 9 nucleotides agree with TRBD2. J lost 7 bases, V lost 3 bases, and 4 bases had no gene match. This CDR3 has 14 amino acids. CDR1 is WSHSY and CDR2 is SAAADI in the germline V gene. This CDR3 reads CASSDISGGNEQFF. The CDR3 DNA is TGCGCCAGCAGTGATATTAGCGGGGGAAATGAGCAGTTCTTC.

Remarks on this clone: The sample contains more than one DNA sequence encoding this CDR3. The chain couples TRBV9 to TRBJ1-6; TRBD1 might be the D (5 bases). The CDR3 covers 14 residues. Germline loops: CDR1 SGDLS, CDR2 YYNGEE. The V gene lost 2 bases and the J gene lost 7 bases, with 10 bases spanning the gap. The CDR3 DNA is TGTGCCAGCAGCGTCCAGGGCAGAAATTCACCCCTCCACTTT. Translation: CASSVQGRNSPLHF. The entire variable domain, with the rest obtained from reference TRBV9 and TRBJ1-6, is as follows: DSGVTQTPKHLITATGQRVTLRCSPRSGDLSVYWYQQSLDQGLQFLIQYYNGEERAKGNILERFSAQQFPDLHSELNLSSLELGDSALYFCASSVQGRNSPLHFGNGTRLTVT.

This chain connects TRBV9 to TRBJ2-5, with 10 positions matching TRBD1. Looked up from germline, CDR1 is SGDLS and CDR2 is YYNGEE. This CDR3 region has 17 residues. V lost 4 bases, J lost 0 bases, and 9 bases stayed unmatched. The CDR3 region has the DNA TGTGCCAGCAGCCCCGAAGACAGGGGGCGATACCAAGAGACCCAGTACTTC. Its translation: CASSPEDRGRYQETQYF.

Within the sample, this clone is medium-sized (0.01 to 0.1%). The CDR3 coding sequence is TGTGCCATCAGTGCCGGGACAGGGGGCTCATCTAACTATGGCTACACCTTC. Protein product: CAISAGTGGSSNYGYTF. The chain is built from TRBV10-3 and TRBJ1-2; the match to TRBD1 covers 12 bases. V was clipped by 4 bases and J by 0 bases; unmatched bases: 6. CDR1 and CDR2 (germline): ENHRY, SYGVKD. This CDR3 has 17 residues.

This chain links TRBV6-5 with TRBJ1-2, with 7 bases identical to TRBD1. The CDR3 runs 15 residues. The ends lost 0 bases at V and 2 bases at J; junction bases unmatched: 3. From germline, CDR1 is MNHEY and CDR2 SVGAGI. The CDR3: CASSYSARGNYGYTF. The CDR3 nucleotides read TGTGCCAGCAGTTACTCGGCCAGGGGGAACTATGGCTACACCTTC.

As concerns this clone: Other DNA variants within this sample encode the same CDR3. V and J are TRBV30 and TRBJ1-2, with 7 bases aligning to TRBD1. The CDR3 is 14 amino acids. Germline V CDR1 and CDR2: GTSNPN, SVGIG (reference sequence). The J segment lost 4 bases and the V segment lost 0 bases, leaving 5 bases of the junction unmatched. CDR3 loop: CAWSVRKGAYGYTF. The CDR3 DNA reads TGTGCCTGGAGTGTTAGGAAGGGGGCCTATGGCTACACCTTC.

V usage is TRBV5-1 and J usage is TRBJ2-2, with TRBD1 as a possible D gene (5 bases). V shed 1 base and J shed 4 bases, with 8 bases lying between them. CDR1 is SGHRS, CDR2 YFSETQ, per germline. The CDR3 covers 14 residues. CDR3 bases: TGCGCCAGCAGCTTGCGGCAGGGCACCGGGGAGCTGTTTTTT. Amino acids: CASSLRQGTGELFF.

This rearrangement joins TRBV5-1 to TRBJ1-4; D may be TRBD1 (5 bases). The CDR3 spans 16 residues. Trimming removed 5 bases at V and 4 bases at J, with 18 bases between. The germline V gene has CDR1 SGHRS and CDR2 YFSETQ. CDR3 in DNA: TGCGCCAGCAGGAGCGGGCTCGCAGGGCTTAATGAAAAACTGTTTTTT. This encodes CASRSGLAGLNEKLFF.

This clone is a singleton in its sample. The gene calls are TRBV9 and TRBJ2-5; TRBD2 might be the D (7 bases). This CDR3 has 17 amino acids. V dropped 3 bases and J dropped 3 bases, with 21 bases sitting between them. Germline loops: CDR1 SGDLS, CDR2 YYNGEE. The CDR3 DNA reads TGTGCCAGCAGCGGGGGGGGCGCGGATCGGGGAAAAGAGACCCAGTACTTC. It yields the protein CASSGGGADRGKETQYF.

The rearrangement links TRBV14 to TRBJ2-2, with D unclear. Germline V CDR1 and CDR2: SGHDN, FVKESK. The CDR3 has 14 residues. V shed 3 bases and J shed 1 base, with 6 bases lying between them. CDR3 protein: CASSQTWNTGELFF. The CDR3 DNA reads as TGTGCCAGCAGCCAGACTTGGAACACCGGGGAGCTGTTTTTT.

The chain joins TRBV4-1 to TRBJ1-1; 11 nucleotides agree with TRBD1. From germline, CDR1 is MGHRA and CDR2 YSYEKL. The CDR3 has 19 residues. The junction had 13 bases not matched to a gene; V was cut back by 3 bases and J by 1 base. CDR3 sequence: CASSQDLSGTGGGNTEAFF. CDR3 DNA sequence: TGCGCCAGCAGCCAGGACTTATCCGGGACAGGGGGTGGGAACACTGAAGCTTTCTTT.

This clone was counted only a few times. The V gene is TRBV3-1 (or the pseudogene TRBV3-2), the J gene TRBJ2-2; no reliable D call. The CDR3 covers 14 residues. Per the germline V gene, CDR1 is LGHDT and CDR2 is YNNKEL (reference sequence). V was shortened by 3 bases and J by 2 bases, with 7 bases between the two germline ends. In DNA form, the CDR3 reads TGTGCCAGCAGCCAGAGAACTAACACCGGGGAGCTGTTTTTT. This gives the protein CASSQRTNTGELFF.

V gene TRBV29-1 combines with J gene TRBJ2-1; 11 bases map to TRBD2. The CDR3 has 14 residues. V lost 5 bases, J lost 4 bases, and 4 bases stayed unmatched. Germline CDR1 reads SQVTM; CDR2 reads ANQGSEA. The CDR3 region is CSVLLAGEYNEQFF. CDR3 sequence (DNA): TGCAGCGTTTTACTAGCGGGGGAGTACAATGAGCAGTTCTTC.

This rearrangement joins TRBV5-4 to TRBJ2-1, with TRBD2 as a possible D gene (7 bases). V lost 4 bases, J lost 1 base, and 12 bases lay in between. The CDR3 is made up of 15 amino acids. Germline values: CDR1 SGHNT, CDR2 YYREEE (reference sequence). DNA for the CDR3: TGTGCCAGCAGCCCCGGGGGGCAGTCCTACAATGAGCAGTTCTTC. This encodes CASSPGGQSYNEQFF.

The V and J genes are TRBV6-5 and TRBJ1-3; D ambiguous. V lost 0 bases and J lost 0, with 9 bases in between. Germline loops: CDR1 MNHEY, CDR2 SVGAGI. This CDR3 spans 16 amino acids. CDR3 loop: CASSYSRKPSGNTIYF. The CDR3 DNA follows: TGTGCCAGCAGTTACTCGCGCAAGCCCTCTGGAAACACCATATATTTT.

The rearrangement joins TRBV11-2 to TRBJ2-7, with 7 bases identical to TRBD1. The CDR3 runs to 16 residues. The V gene end was trimmed by 1 base and the J gene end by 3 bases; junction bases not matched to a gene: 9. The germline CDR1 and CDR2 sequences are SGHAT and FQNNGV. DNA for the CDR3: TGTGCCAGCAGCTTAGGAAGGGGGCTTTCAGACTACGAGCAGTACTTC. Protein product: CASSLGRGLSDYEQYF.

The chain has TRBV4-1 and TRBJ2-1; 7 nucleotides match TRBD1. The trim removed 9 bases at V and 0 bases at J, leaving 5 bases unmatched. The CDR3 is made up of 14 amino acids. Per the germline V gene, CDR1 is MGHRA and CDR2 is YSYEKL. CDR3 bases: TGCGCCAGTTCCCGGACAGGCTCCTACAATGAGCAGTTCTTC. Its protein product is CASSRTGSYNEQFF.